This paragraph covers one T cell receptor beta chain sequence. Per the germline V gene, CDR1 is LGHNA and CDR2 is YNFKEQ. The V gene end was trimmed by 0 bases and the J gene end by 0 bases; junction bases not matched to a gene: 8. There are 18 residues in the CDR3. The entry originates in a study of technical replicates of blood from several donors. Libraries were prepared by immunoSEQ multiplex PCR; TCRdb keeps only in-frame clonotypes and omits some of them. The sample yields tens of thousands of clones, 96% seen once. The source is a human donor in good health. The chain is built from TRBV4-2 and TRBJ2-3, with 8 bases fitting TRBD2. Specimen: T cells isolated from PBMCs. CDR3 bases: TGTGCCAGCAGCCAAGACCTTACTAGCGGAACTAGCACAGATACGCAGTATTTT. Its protein is CASSQDLTSGTSTDTQYF.